This TCR beta chain was found in a study of vaccination effects on CD4 cells after COVID-19. TCRdb keeps only in-frame clones here, not all; method: immunoSEQ multiplex PCR. Here the sample spans under 80,000 clones, 60% to 80% being singletons. Trimming removed 1 base from V and 7 bases from J, with 11 bases in between. CDR1 and CDR2 from the germline V gene are SGHKS and YYEKEE (reference sequence). This CDR3 is built from 14 residues. Points on this clone: Its cognate antigen is unknown.

The ViraFEST assay expanded antigen-specific CD4+ T cells with viral peptide pools before sequencing. Culture lasted about ten days before CD4+ T cell isolation. Nobody among the vaccine recipients had prior SARS-CoV-2 infection (nucleocapsid antibodies were negative). It was with approximately 10 IU/ml IL-2 and about 10 ug/ml peptides that 2 million to 2.5 million PBMC per well were cultured. Study-wide points: Late after vaccination, infection- and vaccine-induced clones showed marked clonal contraction. Only a single clone (1 of 255 vaccine-induced clones in healthy vaccinees) cross-reacted with common cold coronaviruses.

This chain connects TRBV5-5 to TRBJ1-4; D is unresolved. Material: CD4+ T cells from PBMCs cultured with HCoV-229E spike peptides, obtained before COVID-19 vaccination. The sequence was collected from a human donor who received a COVID-19 vaccine. As DNA, the CDR3 is TGTGCCAGCAGCTTGAACGGATACAGTGAAAAACTGTTTTTT. Amino acids: CASSLNGYSEKLFF.